This T cell receptor (beta chain) was sequenced during a study of blood T cell repertoires in COVID-19. Study in general: Both acute and convalescent COVID-19 samples were obtained from the United States, Italy and Spain. T cells, B-cell-depleted T cells, or PBMCs supplied cDNA or gDNA.

In the study's own analysis: The authors estimated nucleated cell counts from reference gene primer amplification. Assay: immunoSEQ multiplex PCR; the TCRdb copy retains only in-frame clones and omits some. V and J calls and clone size are as listed in that table; D and trimming were resolved from the DNA. In the table there are fewer than 200,000 clones, roughly 85% of which are singletons. This sequence was found in a human donor with acute or convalescent COVID-19. The donor label of this sample is uncertain. Sequenced material: peripheral blood.

For the CDR3, the DNA is TGCAGCGGAGAACACGGGGATACGCAGTATTTT. Amino acids: CSGEHGDTQYF. V gene TRBV29-1 combines with J gene TRBJ2-3, with no clear D. The CDR3 sequence is 11 residues long. V shed 7 bases and J shed 6 bases, with 11 bases lying between them. The germline V gene encodes CDR1 SQVTM and CDR2 ANQGSEA.